The rows below give T cell receptor beta chains drawn from one sample of a study of Ad26.COV2.S vaccination and SARS-CoV-2 variants. Repertoires were generated with immunoSEQ multiplex PCR, while TCRdb's copy carries only in-frame clones and drops some. The sample contains about 680,000 clones, roughly 90% of which appear only once. This material consisted of peripheral blood, taken in a trial of Ad26.COV2.S vaccine versus placebo. The receptors originated from a person between 18 and 65 years old who received the Ad26.COV2.S COVID-19 vaccine or a placebo. CDR3s include the opening cysteine and the closing phenylalanine or tryptophan. D genes are given only for firm matches. A row's size may be missing; if present it is once, few, many or a size class.

D	V	size	J	DNA	CDR3
NA	TRBV30	NA	TRBJ1-1	TGTGCCTGGAGTGAGACGAGGCAGGCTGAAGCTTTCTTT	CAWSETRQAEAFF
NA	TRBV13	NA	TRBJ2-1	TGTGCCAGCAGCTATAATGATGAGCAGTTCTTC	CASSYNDEQFF
TRBD2	TRBV27	NA	TRBJ2-3	TGTGCCAGCAGTTTTTCCTCTCCCGGGACTAGCTTCTCTAGCACAGATACGCAGTATTTT	CASSFSSPGTSFSSTDTQYF
NA	TRBV4-3	NA	TRBJ2-4	TGCGCCAGCAGCCAAGACGCTCCCGGGATAAACATTCAGTACTTC	CASSQDAPGINIQYF
NA	TRBV9	NA	TRBJ2-5	TGTGCCAGCAGCCCCCGGACAGATCAAGAGACCCAGTACTTC	CASSPRTDQETQYF
NA	TRBV7-9	NA	TRBJ1-5	TGTGCCAGCAGCTTATCCGACAGGAGCAATCAGCCCCAGCATTTT	CASSLSDRSNQPQHF
NA	TRBV10-1	NA	TRBJ2-2	TGCGCCAGCAGTGAGTGCAGGGTGGGTACCGGGGAGCTGTTTTTT	CASSECRVGTGELFF
TRBD1	TRBV6-1	NA	TRBJ1-4	TGTGCCAGCAGTGATTTCACGCAGGGGGAATTGAAACTGTTTTTT	CASSDFTQGELKLFF
NA	TRBV12-3/TRBV12-4	NA	TRBJ2-7	TGTGCCAGCAGTTTAGTCGGGTCCTACGAGCAGTACTTC	CASSLVGSYEQYF
TRBD2	TRBV14	NA	TRBJ2-1	TGTGCCAGCAGCCAACCTCTAGCGGGGGTTTACAATGAGCAGTTCTTC	CASSQPLAGVYNEQFF
NA	TRBV7-3	NA	TRBJ1-2	TGTGCCAGCAGCTTTGGGGGGGCAGGTGGCTACACCTTC	CASSFGGAGGYTF
NA	TRBV4-3	NA	TRBJ2-2	TGCGCCAGCAGCCAAGGTCTGGGAGACACCGGGGAGCTGTTTTTT	CASSQGLGDTGELFF
NA	TRBV4-3	once	TRBJ1-1	TGCGCCAGCAGCCAGCCCGGGGGGGTGAACACTGAAGCTTTCTTT	CASSQPGGVNTEAFF
TRBD1	TRBV7-3	NA	TRBJ1-5	TGTGCCAGCAGCTTAGGGACAGTCGAGACAGGGGGTCAGCCCCAGCATTTT	CASSLGTVETGGQPQHF
NA	TRBV11-3	NA	TRBJ2-3	TGTGCCAGCAGCTTAGTTCCGGATACGCAGTATTTT	CASSLVPDTQYF
NA	TRBV9	NA	TRBJ2-7	TGTGCCAGCAGCCCCAGGACGGACTCCTACGAGCAGTACTTC	CASSPRTDSYEQYF
NA	TRBV12-3/TRBV12-4	NA	TRBJ2-1	TGTGCCAGCAGTTTAGTAGGACACAATGAGCAGTTCTTC	CASSLVGHNEQFF
NA	TRBV3-1/TRBV3-2	NA	TRBJ2-1	TGTGCCAGCAGCCAAGTTCTAGCTGGGGATGAGCAGTTCTTC	CASSQVLAGDEQFF
NA	TRBV2	NA	TRBJ2-5	TGTGCCAGCAGTGAAAATCATCCCCAAGAGACCCAGTACTTC	CASSENHPQETQYF
NA	TRBV24-1	NA	TRBJ2-1	TGTGCCACCAGTGGATTGAGGTTAAGAAATGAGCAGTTCTTC	CATSGLRLRNEQFF
TRBD2	TRBV27	NA	TRBJ2-7	TGTGCCAGCAAAACAACCGGGACTAGCGGGACCGAGCAGTACTTC	CASKTTGTSGTEQYF
NA	TRBV3-1/TRBV3-2	NA	TRBJ1-5	TGTGCCAGCAGCCCACAGGGTTACGGCGGCAATCAGCCCCAGCATTTT	CASSPQGYGGNQPQHF
NA	TRBV18	NA	TRBJ1-5	TGTGCCAGCTCACCATATTCGGGTAGCAATCAGCCCCAGCATTTT	CASSPYSGSNQPQHF
NA	TRBV11-1	NA	TRBJ2-7	TGTGCCAGCAGCTATCCACAGGGTGCGAACGAGCAGTACTTC	CASSYPQGANEQYF
NA	TRBV19	once	TRBJ1-1	TGTGCCAGTAGAACGGGGGCTGGTGACACTGAAGCTTTCTTT	CASRTGAGDTEAFF
TRBD1	TRBV15	NA	TRBJ1-6	TGTGCCACCAGCGTAGAAGGGGACAGGGCCTATAATTCACCCCTCCACTTT	CATSVEGDRAYNSPLHF
TRBD1	TRBV18	NA	TRBJ2-7	TGTGCCAGCTCACCAAGACAGGGAACCTACGAGCAGTACTTC	CASSPRQGTYEQYF
NA	TRBV19	NA	TRBJ2-1	TGTGCCAGTAGTATAGGGGGGGCCAGCTCCTACAATGAGCAGTTCTTC	CASSIGGASSYNEQFF
TRBD2	TRBV2	NA	TRBJ2-2	TGTGCCAGCAGTCCGGGACTAGCGAACACCGGGGAGCTGTTTTTT	CASSPGLANTGELFF
NA	TRBV29-1	once	TRBJ1-2	TGCAGCGTTGAAAAACAAGGTGTCTATGGCTACACCTTC	CSVEKQGVYGYTF
NA	TRBV29-1	NA	TRBJ1-4	TGCAGCGCCGGCAATGAAAAACTGTTTTTT	CSAGNEKLFF
TRBD1	TRBV7-2	NA	TRBJ2-3	TGTGCCAGCGGCGACAGGGAACCCCTTACGCAGTATTTT	CASGDREPLTQYF
NA	TRBV9	NA	TRBJ1-2	TGTGCCAGCAGCGTAGGGCTCAGGGAGCACTATGGCTACACCTTC	CASSVGLREHYGYTF
NA	TRBV7-2	NA	TRBJ2-2	TGTGCCAGCAGCCCCCCCGGATTCGTCGGGGAGCTGTTTTTT	CASSPPGFVGELFF
NA	TRBV5-6	NA	TRBJ2-1	TGTGCCAGCAGCTTGGGCCGGAATGAGCAGTTCTTC	CASSLGRNEQFF